Given below is one T cell receptor beta chain in context. This specimen comes from a study of blood T cell repertoires in COVID-19. Study-wide background: The origin of the acute and convalescent COVID-19 samples was the United States, Italy and Spain.

Trimming left V 2 bases short and J 1 base short, with 9 bases between. The germline V gene encodes CDR1 SGDLS and CDR2 YYNGEE. The CDR3 spans 14 residues. Only in-frame clones appear in the TCRdb table, and some are missing; sequencing was by immunoSEQ multiplex PCR. The table records around 130,000 clones, around 82% of them present only once. This TCR came from a human donor in a cohort sampled during active COVID-19. What was sequenced was peripheral blood. V and J are TRBV9 and TRBJ1-1; a possible D gene is TRBD1 (5 bases). Here the CDR3 reads CASSVGTGNTEAFF. The CDR3 bases are TGTGCCAGCAGCGTTGGGACTGGGAACACTGAAGCTTTCTTT.